There are a few counts of the clone carrying this T cell receptor (beta chain). Its antigen is not identified. The data stem from a study of T-cell memory formation after mild COVID-19. The ends were cut back, 5 bases at V and 11 bases at J, with 20 bases in the middle. CDR3 length: 14 amino acids. Germline values: CDR1 SGHTA, CDR2 FQGNSA. TCRdb ran MiXCR on the 5' RACE reads and lists one entry per CDR3 protein. The sample lists 130,000 to 150,000 distinct CDR3 sequences, roughly 19% occurring once. Notes on the study in general: There were some responding clones in pre-infection memory, which suggested that cross-reactive memory had joined.

The genes are TRBV7-2 and TRBJ2-3; D remains ambiguous. Sequenced material: PBMCs or a T cell subset sorted from them (not recorded which). The origin of this receptor is an adult woman who had mild COVID-19 (a few samples of this study predate the infection). Cell type and time point are not known. The CDR3 loop reads CASSNQAEVAKQYF. As DNA, the CDR3 is TGTGCCAGCAGCAACCAGGCAGAGGTTGCGAAGCAGTATTTT.